This TCR beta chain was captured in a study of T cell responses to AZD1222 COVID-19 vaccine. Germline V CDR1 and CDR2: MNHNS, SASEGT. CDR3 size: 13 residues. Trimming took off 1 base at V and 1 base at J, with 3 bases between the two ends. Profiled with immunoSEQ multiplex PCR; TCRdb holds only in-frame clones, not every one. The sample comprises about 120,000 clones, roughly nine tenths of which are singletons, and 3.1% rests with the top ten. The chain is built from TRBV6-1 and TRBJ2-3, with unresolved D. This receptor was taken from an adult in good health. Sequencing was performed on peripheral blood, taken on day 0 of AZD1222 vaccination. CDR3 sequence: CASSEGRTDTQYF. Written as DNA, the CDR3 is TGTGCCAGCAGTGAAGGTCGCACAGATACGCAGTATTTT.